This T cell receptor (beta chain) appears in the sequencing data of a study of blood T cell repertoires in COVID-19. Study-level background: Whether acute or convalescent, the COVID-19 samples came from the United States, Italy and Spain. From T cells, B-cell-depleted T cells, or PBMCs came the material, which was cDNA or gDNA.

Trimming left V 0 bases short and J 5 bases short, with 11 bases between. The CDR3 extends over 15 amino acids. Germline assignment: CDR1 SGHRS and CDR2 YFSETQ. This clone was recorded once. Authors' methods: Cell counts per sample came from amplifying reference gene primers. The data were produced by immunoSEQ multiplex PCR, yet TCRdb's version contains in-frame clones alone and is incomplete. V, J and clone size are those of that table, while D and trimming were read from the DNA. The sample yields around 170,000 clones, approximately 81% seen once. The chain combines TRBV5-1 with TRBJ2-2; D uncertain. Sequenced material: peripheral blood. The clonotype was recovered from a man aged 18 to 30 with active or convalescent COVID-19. Here the CDR3 reads CASSLAMGLTGELFF. CDR3 coding DNA: TGCGCCAGCAGCTTGGCCATGGGCCTTACCGGGGAGCTGTTTTTT.